The clone carrying this T cell receptor (beta chain) was detected only once. The antigen is undetermined. This sample was taken from a study of OX40 agonist ivuxolimab in advanced cancers. For the study at large: Cancers in dose escalation were hepatocellular, melanoma, renal cell and head and neck. Those enrolled were 82.7% male, with a mean age of about 60 years and ages from roughly 23 to 79.

CDR3 size: 14 residues. Germline V gene sequence: CDR1 SGHNT, CDR2 YYREEE (reference sequence). Trimming pared 0 bases from V and 4 bases from J, leaving 9 bases between. Generated by immunoSEQ multiplex PCR, the TCRdb table keeps only in-frame clones and is missing some. The sample includes 60,000 to 80,000 clones, about 85% of them seen just once. Study-level results: The average count of expanded clones was higher among CD8+ T cells than among CD4+. Blood T cells, both CD4+ and CD8+, expanded clonally by week 6 at 0.1 to 3.0 mg/kg.

This clonotype originated in an adult with an advanced solid tumor such as melanoma, head and neck, liver or kidney cancer. The material sequenced was CD4+ or CD8+ T cells sorted from blood, taken in a trial of the OX40 agonist ivuxolimab. The rearrangement links TRBV5-4 to TRBJ2-3, with unresolved D. This CDR3 reads CASSLGQRSDTQYF. CDR3 in DNA: TGTGCCAGCAGCTTGGGGCAGCGATCAGATACGCAGTATTTT.